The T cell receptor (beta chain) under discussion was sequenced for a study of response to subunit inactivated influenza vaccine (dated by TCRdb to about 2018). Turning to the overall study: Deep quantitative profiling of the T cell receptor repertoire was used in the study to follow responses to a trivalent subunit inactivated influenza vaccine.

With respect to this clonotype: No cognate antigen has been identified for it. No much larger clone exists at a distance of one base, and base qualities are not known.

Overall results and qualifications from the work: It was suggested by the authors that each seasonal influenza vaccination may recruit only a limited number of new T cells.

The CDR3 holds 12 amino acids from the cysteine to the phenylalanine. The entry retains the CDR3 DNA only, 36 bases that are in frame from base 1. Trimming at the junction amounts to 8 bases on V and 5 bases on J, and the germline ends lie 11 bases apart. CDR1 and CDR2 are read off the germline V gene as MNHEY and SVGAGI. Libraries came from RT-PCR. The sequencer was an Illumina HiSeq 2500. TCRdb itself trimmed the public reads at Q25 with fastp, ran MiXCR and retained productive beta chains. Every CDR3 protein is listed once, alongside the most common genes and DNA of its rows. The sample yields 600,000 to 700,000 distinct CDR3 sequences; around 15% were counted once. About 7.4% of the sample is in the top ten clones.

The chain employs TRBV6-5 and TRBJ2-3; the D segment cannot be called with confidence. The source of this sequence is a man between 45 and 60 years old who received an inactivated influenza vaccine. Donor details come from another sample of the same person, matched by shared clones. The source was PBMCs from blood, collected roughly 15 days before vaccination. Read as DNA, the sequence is TGTGCCAGCTCCTTAAATCTAGATACGCAGTATTTT. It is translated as CASSLNLDTQYF.